This T cell receptor beta chain was observed in a study of cytomegalovirus exposure and HLA in healthy donors. Study conclusions and caveats: A later analysis reportedly found fewer N-insertions in an Asian-associated ancestry cluster than the approximately 670-donor mean. In vitro work confirmed that a few CMV-associated chains recognize CMV antigens.

In the case of this clone: What it binds is unknown.

Trimming removed 0 bases from V and 6 bases from J, with 13 bases in between. The length of the CDR3 is 14 residues. Germline V gene data show CDR1 as SGDLS and CDR2 as YYNGEE. Primers for the PCR totalled 60 Vbeta and 13 Jbeta. Produced via immunoSEQ multiplex PCR; TCRdb's table is partial and in-frame only. The listing contains 100,000 to 150,000 clones. Material for sequencing was PBMCs. The sequence derives from a woman in her thirties or forties in good health and CMV-seronegative. J is TRBJ2-7 and V is TRBV9, with D perhaps TRBD2 (7 bases). The CDR3 DNA follows: TGTGCCAGCAGCGTAGAGAACGGGGGGCTCGAGCAGTACTTC. Translating it yields CASSVENGGLEQYF.